This T cell receptor beta chain is from a study of CD8+CD57+ T cells in acquired aplastic anemia. Selection for sequencing was limited to patients who had shown CD8+CD57+ cell expansion by flow cytometry. This CDR3 is 15 amino acids long. The trim removed 4 bases at V and 5 bases at J, leaving 6 bases unmatched. Germline-derived CDR1 and CDR2 are LGHDT and YNNKEL (reference sequence). Profiling of TCR beta VDJ combinations and CDR3 sequences used genomic DNA as template. TCRdb processed the reads anew with MiXCR; each CDR3 protein has one entry. The repertoire holds a few hundred thousand distinct CDR3 sequences, with around 50% as singletons.

Sequenced input: sorted CD4+, CD8+, or CD8+CD57+ T cells (not recorded which) from PBMCs. The clonotype comes from a human donor with aplastic anemia. V and J are TRBV3-1 and TRBJ2-5; 11 bases fit TRBD1. The CDR3 loop is CASSPRTGGDETQYF. As DNA, the CDR3 is TGTGCCAGCAGCCCACGGACAGGGGGCGATGAGACCCAGTACTTC.